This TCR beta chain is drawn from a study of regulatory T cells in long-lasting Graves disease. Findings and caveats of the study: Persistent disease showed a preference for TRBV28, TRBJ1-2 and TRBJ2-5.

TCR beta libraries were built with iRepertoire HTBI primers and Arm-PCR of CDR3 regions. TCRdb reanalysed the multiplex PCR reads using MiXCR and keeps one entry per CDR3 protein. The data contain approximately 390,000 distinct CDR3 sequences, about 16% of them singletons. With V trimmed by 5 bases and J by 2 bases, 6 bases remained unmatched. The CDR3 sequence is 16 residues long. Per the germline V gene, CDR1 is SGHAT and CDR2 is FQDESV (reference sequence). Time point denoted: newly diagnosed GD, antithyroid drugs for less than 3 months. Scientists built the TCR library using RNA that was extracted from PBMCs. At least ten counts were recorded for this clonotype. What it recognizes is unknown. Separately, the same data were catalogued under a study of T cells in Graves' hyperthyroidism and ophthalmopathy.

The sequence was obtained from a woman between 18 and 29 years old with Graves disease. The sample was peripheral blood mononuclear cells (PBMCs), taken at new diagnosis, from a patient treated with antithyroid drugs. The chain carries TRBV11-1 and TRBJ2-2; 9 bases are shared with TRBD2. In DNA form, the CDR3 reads TGTGCCAGCAGCCCCTGGACTAGCGATAACACCGGGGAGCTGTTTTTT. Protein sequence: CASSPWTSDNTGELFF.